Below, 10 T cell receptor beta chains from the same sample are listed, as sequenced in a study of Graves' ophthalmopathy and Graves' hyperthyroidism. Amplification of TCR beta CDR3 regions used RNA transcripts. RT-PCR with HTBI primers came first, then second-round multiplex PCR. TCRdb redid the calling of the multiplex PCR reads with MiXCR, one entry per CDR3 protein. In the table there are 200,000 to 250,000 distinct CDR3 sequences, roughly 21% of which are singletons. Sequencing input: peripheral blood. Every receptor here comes from a woman aged 45-59 years with Graves' ophthalmopathy.

This clonotype was detected many times. This chain joins TRBV5-1 and TRBJ1-5; TRBD1 agrees at 9 bases. Germline values: CDR1 SGHRS, CDR2 YFSETQ. V lost 4 bases and J lost 7; bases outside the gene matches: 9. The CDR3 is 15 amino acids. CDR3 nucleotide sequence: TGCGCCAGCAGCCCCGGGACAGGGAATAGGCAGCCCCAGCATTTT. Protein: CASSPGTGNRQPQHF.

This clonotype was seen at least ten times. The V gene is TRBV7-8, the J gene TRBJ1-2; TRBD1 matches 7 bases. Per the germline V gene, CDR1 is SGHVS and CDR2 is FQNEAQ. The V gene end was trimmed by 5 bases and the J gene end by 3 bases; junction bases not matched to a gene: 3. This CDR3 has 13 amino acids. CDR3 coding DNA: TGTGCCAGCAGCACAGGGGTTTACTATGGCTACACCTTC. Translated, it gives CASSTGVYYGYTF. Together with reference TRBV7-8 and TRBJ1-2, the CDR3 gives the full variable domain: GAGVSQSPRYKVAKRGQDVALRCDPISGHVSLFWYQQALGQGPEFLTYFQNEAQLDKSGLPSDRFFAERPEGSVSTLKIQRTQQEDSAVYLCASSTGVYYGYTFGSGTRLTVV.

Many counts were recorded for this clonotype. The chain carries TRBV6-5 and TRBJ1-5, with 8 bases aligning to TRBD1. The CDR3 is made up of 17 amino acids. Germline-derived CDR1 and CDR2 are MNHEY and SVGAGI. J gave up 2 bases and V 4 bases, and 10 bases lay outside the gene matches. The CDR3 protein is CASSSLSTGERNQPQHF. The CDR3 bases are TGTGCCAGCAGTTCACTGTCGACAGGGGAGCGCAATCAGCCCCAGCATTTT.

This chain joins TRBV5-1 and TRBJ2-2, with D uncertain. V was cut by 0 bases and J by 6 bases, with 6 bases left in between. The V gene's germline CDR1 is SGHRS and CDR2 YFSETQ. The CDR3 contains 13 residues. The CDR3, as DNA: TGCGCCAGCAGCTTGGGAACACCCGGGGAGCTGTTTTTT. It is translated as CASSLGTPGELFF.

This clonotype was recorded at least ten times. This chain uses TRBV12-3 or TRBV12-4 with TRBJ1-1; perhaps TRBD1 as D (6 bases). CDR3 length: 11 residues. V was clipped by 5 bases and J by 8 bases, with 9 bases between them. As DNA, the CDR3 is TGTGCCAGCAGTACCGGGACAGAAGCTTTCTTT. This translates into CASSTGTEAFF.

This clonotype was seen ten or more times. V usage is TRBV12-3 or TRBV12-4 and J usage is TRBJ1-5; a weak D match, TRBD1 (5 bases). V shed 6 bases and J shed 4 bases, with 13 bases lying between them. This CDR3 has 14 amino acids. The CDR3 here is CASSSSGGNQPQHF. The CDR3 DNA reads as TGTGCCAGCAGCTCCTCTGGGGGGAATCAGCCCCAGCATTTT.

The sample holds many counts of this clonotype. The CDR3 nucleotides are TGTGCCAGCAGCCTCCCGGGGGCTGGCTACACCTTC. Its translation is CASSLPGAGYTF. The V gene is TRBV7-2, the J gene TRBJ1-2, with a weak D call TRBD1 (6 bases). The CDR3 is 12 amino acids. V lost 5 bases and J lost 7, with 11 bases in between. The germline gives CDR1 SGHTA, CDR2 FQGNSA.

This clonotype was observed a handful of times. The rearrangement links TRBV13 to TRBJ2-5; D remains unclear. The germline V gene encodes CDR1 PRHDT and CDR2 FYEKMQ (reference sequence). The V end lost 0 bases, the J end lost 1 base, and 12 bases lay between the germline ends. The CDR3 sequence is 16 residues long. The chain's CDR3 is CASSLGDSEVQETQYF. The CDR3 nucleotides read TGTGCCAGCAGCTTAGGTGACTCTGAGGTCCAAGAGACCCAGTACTTC.

The chain joins TRBV12-3 or TRBV12-4 to TRBJ1-2, with TRBD1 identical over 7 bases. V lost 6 bases and J lost 3; bases outside the gene matches: 7. The CDR3 loop spans 14 amino acids. DNA for the CDR3: TGTGCCAGCAGCCACATTACAGGGGACTATGGCTACACCTTC. As protein: CASSHITGDYGYTF.

In its sample, this clonotype was seen many times. CDR3 DNA sequence: TGTGCCAGTAGTATATATGGAAGAGGGACAGCTAGTACTGAAGCTTTCTTT. Its translation: CASSIYGRGTASTEAFF. This chain uses TRBV19 with TRBJ1-1, with 7 bases fitting TRBD1. The length of the CDR3 is 17 residues. Germline assignment: CDR1 LNHDA and CDR2 SQIVND (reference sequence). V was clipped by 2 bases and J by 5 bases; unmatched bases: 14.